What follows are 4 T cell receptor beta chains derived from one specimen sequenced in a study of human T cells and chemical hapten exposure. MiXCR, run by TCRdb on the RACE reads, gives a single entry per CDR3 protein. The repertoire holds 120,000 or so distinct CDR3 sequences, with roughly 12% as singletons. As for time point: pre-sensitization, week 0. Treatment in this sample: therapeutic diphenylcyclopropenone sensitization with weekly scalp DPC. The sequencing here drew on whole blood, taken in connection with sensitization to the hapten diphenylcyclopropenone (DPC). All receptors come from a woman aged 18-29 years with alopecia areata. Some clones in this sample may be carry-over from other donors' samples.

The sample holds a few counts of this clonotype. The chain recombines TRBV29-1 with TRBJ2-1; D remains ambiguous. V lost 2 bases and J lost 8, with 4 bases in between. This CDR3 is 10 amino acids long. Germline values: CDR1 SQVTM, CDR2 ANQGSEA. This CDR3 reads CSVERDEQFF. CDR3 in DNA: TGCAGCGTTGAAAGGGATGAGCAGTTCTTC.

V is TRBV29-1 and J is TRBJ1-2, with D uncertain. Germline V CDR1 and CDR2: SQVTM, ANQGSEA. Trimming cost V 3 bases and J 8 bases, with 7 bases left between them. This CDR3 is built from 10 residues. The DNA of the CDR3 is TGCAGCGTTGACCAGACGGGCTACACCTTC. Residues: CSVDQTGYTF.

This clonotype has at least ten counts. The chain has TRBV25-1 and TRBJ2-3; 10 nucleotides align to TRBD2. The germline V gene has CDR1 MGHDK and CDR2 SYGVNS. V was clipped by 6 bases and J by 8 bases; unmatched bases: 11. CDR3 size: 15 residues. In DNA form, the CDR3 reads TGTGCCAGCAGCCCCTCAGCGGGGGGGCTTCTTACGCAGTATTTT. Translation gives CASSPSAGGLLTQYF.

The chain recombines TRBV11-2 with TRBJ2-7, with D perhaps TRBD1 (6 bases). This CDR3 is built from 14 residues. CDR1 is SGHAT, CDR2 FQNNGV, per germline. V was clipped by 2 bases and J by 2 bases, with 10 bases between them. CDR3 in DNA: TGTGCCAGCAGCTTACGGACAGTTGCCTACGAGCAGTACTTC. This codes for CASSLRTVAYEQYF.